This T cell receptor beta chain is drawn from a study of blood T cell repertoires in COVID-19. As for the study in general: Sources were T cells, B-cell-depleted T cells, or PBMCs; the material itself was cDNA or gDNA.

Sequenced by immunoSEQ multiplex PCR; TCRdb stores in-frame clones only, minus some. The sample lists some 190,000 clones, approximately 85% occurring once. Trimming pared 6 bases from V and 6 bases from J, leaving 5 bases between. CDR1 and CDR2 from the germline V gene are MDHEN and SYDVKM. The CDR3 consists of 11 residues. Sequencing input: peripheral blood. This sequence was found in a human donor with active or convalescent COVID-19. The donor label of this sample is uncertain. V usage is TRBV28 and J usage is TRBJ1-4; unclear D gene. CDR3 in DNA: TGTGCCAGCAGACTGTATGAAAAACTGTTTTTT. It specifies CASRLYEKLFF.